This T cell receptor beta chain was recovered during a study of blood T cell repertoires in COVID-19. In the study's own analysis: Amplification with reference gene primers provided the estimates of nucleated cell counts. Here immunoSEQ multiplex PCR was the method, and the copy in TCRdb shows in-frame clones only, minus some. The V and J calls and clone size are taken from that table; D and trimming were inferred from the DNA. The top ten clones hold 6% to 7% of a sample with tens of thousands of clones, roughly 80% of them seen once. Germline V gene sequence: CDR1 SGHVS, CDR2 FNYEAQ. CDR3 length: 17 residues. The junction had 8 bases not matched to a gene; V was cut back by 5 bases and J by 1 base.

This receptor was obtained from a woman aged 55-70 years with acute or convalescent COVID-19. Source material: peripheral blood. The chain couples TRBV7-6 to TRBJ1-3; the match to TRBD1 covers 10 bases. The CDR3 reads CASSATGTGESGNTIYF. The CDR3 DNA sequence: TGTGCCAGCAGCGCGACCGGGACAGGGGAATCTGGAAACACCATATATTTT.